This T cell receptor beta chain was captured in a study of blood T cells in healthy people across ages. Study conclusions and caveats: The lack of PBMC sorting stopped any conclusive naive versus antigen-experienced comparison.

The authors ran a second PCR of roughly 7 to 11 cycles using a sample-barcoded 5' primer and a J-beta primer mix. One entry per CDR3 protein results from TCRdb running MiXCR on the 5' RACE reads. The data contain 750,000 to 850,000 distinct CDR3 sequences, around 25% of them singletons. Of note for this clonotype: Antigen: not known.

This CDR3 has 15 residues. Germline V gene data show CDR1 as LGHNA and CDR2 as YNFKEQ. These data were also reused for a study on T cells of mothers and their children. From that second work: A few healthy Caucasian mothers and their six children donated. RNA that had been extracted went wholly into cDNA synthesis, at around 1.5 ug per 15 ul. The M1S primer of the second PCR added sample barcodes and 2-4 random nucleotides.

Source material: blood. The receptor was derived from a boy younger than 18 in good health. The gene calls are TRBV4-2 and TRBJ2-5; possibly TRBD2 for D (6 bases). The closer fit of TRBJ2-7 to the DNA end suggests the J call may be wrong. Here the CDR3 DNA reads TGTGCCAGCAGCCAAACTCGGGACTTCCCCCACGAGCAGTACTTC. Translating it yields CASSQTRDFPHEQYF.